Sequencing of this T cell receptor beta chain was carried out in a study of blood T cell repertoires in COVID-19. Sequenced by immunoSEQ multiplex PCR; TCRdb stores in-frame clones only, minus some. Here the sample spans 97,000 or so clones, approximately 90% being singletons. Per germline, CDR1 SGHRS and CDR2 YFSETQ. The CDR3 covers 16 residues. The ends lost 0 bases at V and 4 bases at J; junction bases unmatched: 7. The rearrangement uses TRBV5-1 and TRBJ2-7; TRBD2 matches 10 bases. The sequenced sample was peripheral blood. This clonotype was sampled from a man in his fifties with acute or convalescent COVID-19. In nucleotides, the CDR3 is TGCGCCAGCAGCTTGGGTTTGGCTAGCGGGGGATACGAGCAGTACTTC. Encoded protein: CASSLGLASGGYEQYF.